A single TCR beta chain is shown here with its context. In the study's own analysis: Estimated nucleated cell counts came from reference gene primer amplification. Clones were read by immunoSEQ multiplex PCR, and TCRdb kept only the in-frame ones, dropping some. V, J and clone size are those of that table, while D and trimming were read from the DNA. This sample yields around 100,000 clones, of which roughly 88% are seen a single time; 5% belongs to the top ten. The data originate from a study of blood T cell repertoires in COVID-19. As for the study in general: Nucleic acid was either cDNA or gDNA, and it came from T cells, B-cell-depleted T cells, or PBMCs.

This CDR3 has 12 residues. Germline lookup yields CDR1 MNHEY and CDR2 SVGAGI. V was trimmed by 6 bases and J by 8 bases, leaving 13 bases between them. Sequencing was carried out using peripheral blood. The clonotype was recovered from a human donor in a cohort sampled during active COVID-19. The V gene is TRBV6-5, the J gene TRBJ1-2; D gene ambiguous. The CDR3 spells CASSLGGRGYTF. CDR3 nucleotides: TGTGCCAGCAGCCTAGGTGGCCGGGGCTACACCTTC.